The rows below give T cell receptor beta chains drawn from one sample of a study of blood T cell repertoires in COVID-19. The data were produced by immunoSEQ multiplex PCR, yet TCRdb's version contains in-frame clones alone and is incomplete. Of 25,000 to 35,000 clones in the sample, 90% to 95% were seen once. Material: peripheral blood. The receptor source for this set is a man aged 45 to 65 with active COVID-19. CDR3s include the opening cysteine and the closing phenylalanine or tryptophan. D genes are given only for firm matches. For some rows the clone size is stated as once, few or many, or as a class when expanded; others skip it.

j_call,d_call,cdr3_length,v_call,clone_size,cdr3_nt,cdr3_aa
TRBJ2-2,TRBD1,17,TRBV11-2,NA,TGTGCCAGCACCCCACTTCGACAGGGGGTAAACACCGGGGAGCTGTTTTTT,CASTPLRQGVNTGELFF
TRBJ2-7,NA,14,TRBV29-1,NA,TGCAGCGTTGGGACCGCCGGGGGCTCCTACGAGCAGTACTTC,CSVGTAGGSYEQYF
TRBJ2-3,TRBD1,15,TRBV24-1,NA,TGTGCCACCGCGGACAGGGTAGAGGGCACAGATACGCAGTATTTT,CATADRVEGTDTQYF
TRBJ2-7,NA,13,TRBV19,NA,TGTGCCAGTAGTAGAACCATAGACTACGAGCAGTACTTC,CASSRTIDYEQYF
TRBJ2-5,NA,13,TRBV2,once,TGTGCCAGCAGTGACAGCGGAGGGGAGACCCAGTACTTC,CASSDSGGETQYF
TRBJ2-1,NA,16,TRBV10-3,NA,TGTGCCATCAGTGACAGGTACGGCCCCTCCTACAATGAGCAGTTCTTC,CAISDRYGPSYNEQFF
TRBJ2-2,NA,17,TRBV3-1/TRBV3-2,NA,TGTGCCAGCAGCCAAGAAACAGTGGGGCCGAACACCGGGGAGCTGTTTTTT,CASSQETVGPNTGELFF
TRBJ1-1,NA,13,TRBV10-3,NA,TGTGCCATCAGCGACAGCGCGAACACTGAAGCTTTCTTT,CAISDSANTEAFF
TRBJ2-7,TRBD2,14,TRBV29-1,NA,TGCAGCGTTGTGGCAGGGACTAACTCCTACGAGCAGTACTTC,CSVVAGTNSYEQYF
TRBJ1-1,NA,13,TRBV10-2,NA,TGCGCCAGCAGTGAGGCAGGGTTGGCTGAAGCTTTCTTT,CASSEAGLAEAFF
TRBJ2-1,TRBD2,15,TRBV5-1,NA,TGCGCCAGCAGCTTTCCTCTAGCGGGCAGGAATGAGCAGTTCTTC,CASSFPLAGRNEQFF
TRBJ2-7,NA,13,TRBV5-4,once,TGTGCCAGCGGGCAGGGGACTACCTACGAGCAGTACTTC,CASGQGTTYEQYF
TRBJ1-6,TRBD1,16,TRBV11-2,NA,TGTGCCAGCAGCTTAGCCTGGGACAGACCAAATTCACCCCTCCACTTT,CASSLAWDRPNSPLHF
TRBJ1-5,NA,15,TRBV5-1,NA,TGCGCCAGCAGCTTCTCAGGCAAACCGAATCAGCCCCAGCATTTT,CASSFSGKPNQPQHF
TRBJ2-7,TRBD2,16,TRBV28,once,TGTGCCAGCAGCGGCGGACTAGCGGGAGTTAGAAACGAGCAGTACTTC,CASSGGLAGVRNEQYF
TRBJ1-1,TRBD1,16,TRBV14,NA,TGTGCCAGCAGCCACCGACAGGGGATGGGGGACACTGAAGCTTTCTTT,CASSHRQGMGDTEAFF
TRBJ2-7,TRBD2,16,TRBV2,few,TGTGCCAGCGGGGGCCTAGCGGGTACAAATCCCTACGAGCAGTACTTC,CASGGLAGTNPYEQYF
TRBJ1-4,NA,12,TRBV28,NA,TGTGCCAGCAGTTTCGTCCTTGAAAAACTGTTTTTT,CASSFVLEKLFF
TRBJ1-6,NA,15,TRBV7-9,NA,TGTGCCAGCAGCTTATCGTTACAGGCGACTTCACCCCTCCACTTT,CASSLSLQATSPLHF
TRBJ2-3,TRBD1,15,TRBV18,NA,TGTGCCAGCTCACCGCCGGGACAGGGCACAGATACGCAGTATTTT,CASSPPGQGTDTQYF
TRBJ2-1,TRBD2,13,TRBV10-2,NA,TGCGCCAGCCCGGCGGGAGAGTACAATGAGCAGTTCTTC,CASPAGEYNEQFF
TRBJ1-2,TRBD1,11,TRBV29-1,NA,TGCAGCGTAGACAGGGCCTATGGCTACACCTTC,CSVDRAYGYTF
TRBJ1-4,NA,15,TRBV18,NA,TGTGCCAGCTCACCTACAGGGCAATCTAATGAAAAACTGTTTTTT,CASSPTGQSNEKLFF
TRBJ2-5,TRBD1,15,TRBV2,NA,TGTGCCAGCAAGGCCCGGACAGGGCTGGGCGAGACCCAGTACTTC,CASKARTGLGETQYF
TRBJ2-3,NA,15,TRBV5-1,NA,TGCGCCAGCAGCTGGCGGGGGCCACGCACAGATACGCAGTATTTT,CASSWRGPRTDTQYF
TRBJ2-5,NA,12,TRBV6-5,NA,TGTGCCAGCAAGGACACTCAAGAGACCCAGTACTTC,CASKDTQETQYF
TRBJ2-1,TRBD2,15,TRBV5-1,NA,TGCGCCAGCAGCCTAATTAGCGGGAGCGGCAATGAGCAGTTCTTC,CASSLISGSGNEQFF
TRBJ2-3,NA,16,TRBV27,NA,TGTGCCAGCAGTTTATCGGCCGGGAGAACCACAGATACGCAGTATTTT,CASSLSAGRTTDTQYF
TRBJ2-1,TRBD2,18,TRBV7-2,NA,TGTGCCAGCAGCTTAACCCCATCTAGCGGGAGAGGGAACAATGAGCAGTTCTTC,CASSLTPSSGRGNNEQFF
TRBJ2-4,TRBD1,15,TRBV30,NA,TGTGCCTGGAGTGTAGGATTCGAGGGGGCGAACATTCAGTACTTC,CAWSVGFEGANIQYF
TRBJ2-1,TRBD2,13,TRBV5-1,NA,TGCGCCAGTACTAGCGGGAGGGACGGTGAGCAGTTCTTC,CASTSGRDGEQFF
TRBJ2-7,NA,13,TRBV6-5,NA,TGTGCCAGCGGTCCTAGACGGAGCTACGAGCAGTACTTC,CASGPRRSYEQYF
TRBJ2-5,NA,17,TRBV3-1/TRBV3-2,NA,TGTGCCAGCAGCCAAGAGAACAGGCAGGGACTCCAAGAGACCCAGTACTTC,CASSQENRQGLQETQYF
TRBJ1-1,NA,13,TRBV21-1,NA,TGTGCCACCCGCGGGAGGCGGGACACTGAAGCTTTCTTT,CATRGRRDTEAFF
TRBJ2-7,TRBD1,17,TRBV28,NA,TGTGCCAGCGGGGGATACTCCGGGAGTCAGGGGGCTTACGAGCAGTACTTC,CASGGYSGSQGAYEQYF
TRBJ2-5,NA,14,TRBV27,NA,TGTGCCAGCAGCGCAGGGGACAACGAAGAGACCCAGTACTTC,CASSAGDNEETQYF
TRBJ1-1,TRBD1,13,TRBV18,NA,TGTGCCAGACCCGGGACAGGGACCACTGAAGCTTTCTTT,CARPGTGTTEAFF
TRBJ2-7,TRBD1,15,TRBV7-8,NA,TGTGCCAGCAGCTTCGGACAGGGGAGTTCCTACGAGCAGTACTTC,CASSFGQGSSYEQYF
TRBJ2-3,NA,16,TRBV28,once,TGTGCCAGCAGTTTATCCGCCCCCTCGGGGGCAGATACGCAGTATTTT,CASSLSAPSGADTQYF
TRBJ1-3,NA,13,TRBV9,NA,TGTGCCAGCAGCGGCTCCAGTGGAAACACCATATATTTT,CASSGSSGNTIYF
TRBJ1-6,NA,12,TRBV10-2,once,TGCGCCAGCAGGAAGGGGCTGACACCCCTCCACTTT,CASRKGLTPLHF
TRBJ2-1,NA,11,TRBV20-1,once,TGCAGTGCCAGCCAGGGGCGCGGTCAGTTCTTC,CSASQGRGQFF
TRBJ1-6,TRBD1,16,TRBV11-3,NA,TGTGCCAGCAGCCTAGGACAGACAGGGAATAATTCACCCCTCCACTTT,CASSLGQTGNNSPLHF
TRBJ2-1,NA,14,TRBV6-7,once,TGTGCCAGCGAAGACCGTAGCGGCTACAATGAGCAGTTCTTC,CASEDRSGYNEQFF
TRBJ1-1,NA,15,TRBV6-1,NA,TGTGCCAGCAGTGAAATATTGAAGAACAACAGGTTCGCTTTCTTT,CASSEILKNNRFAFF
TRBJ1-5,NA,16,TRBV19,NA,TGTGCCAGTAGTATCCGCGGGGAGGGGTATGATCAGCCCCAGCATTTT,CASSIRGEGYDQPQHF
TRBJ1-1,NA,11,TRBV30,NA,TGTGCCTTAAGGGGCAGCTCTGAAGCTTTCTTT,CALRGSSEAFF
TRBJ2-7,NA,15,TRBV6-5,few,TGTGCCAGCAGGTTACACCTTTTCGGGTCTTACGAGCAGTACTTC,CASRLHLFGSYEQYF
TRBJ1-1,NA,14,TRBV30,NA,TGTGCCTGGGAAAAGGGGGGGGCATGGACTGAAGCTTTCTTT,CAWEKGGAWTEAFF
TRBJ2-2,NA,13,TRBV2,once,TGTGCCAGCAAAGAGGCCCCGACCGGGGAGCTGTTTTTT,CASKEAPTGELFF
TRBJ1-2,NA,14,TRBV6-1,NA,TGTGCCAGCAGTGAAGTGGAGGGTTTTGGTGGCTACACCTTC,CASSEVEGFGGYTF
TRBJ2-7,NA,14,TRBV5-1,NA,TGCGCCAGCAGCCTAGACTGGAGCTCCTACGAGCAGTACTTC,CASSLDWSSYEQYF
TRBJ2-3,NA,16,TRBV7-3,NA,TGTGCCAGCAGCTTAGGGGCTCTTGGAGGGGCAGATACGCAGTATTTT,CASSLGALGGADTQYF
TRBJ1-2,TRBD1,15,TRBV5-1,NA,TGCGCCAGCAGCTCGTTAGGGACAGGGCCCTATGGCTACACCTTC,CASSSLGTGPYGYTF
TRBJ2-7,NA,16,TRBV7-9,NA,TGTGCCAGCAGCTTAGGGCTTCCGGGGGTCACCTACGAGCAGTACTTC,CASSLGLPGVTYEQYF
TRBJ1-1,NA,14,TRBV5-4,NA,TGTGCCAGCAGCTTGGTGGCAGGGGATACTGAAGCTTTCTTT,CASSLVAGDTEAFF
TRBJ1-6,NA,16,TRBV2,NA,TGTGCCAGCAGGCGAGAGACAGGATATGGGAATTCACCCCTCCACTTT,CASRRETGYGNSPLHF
TRBJ1-2,NA,13,TRBV30,NA,TGTGCCTGGAGTACATTGACAGAAAATGGCTACACCTTC,CAWSTLTENGYTF